These 24 T cell receptor gamma chains were all obtained from the same sample, sequenced in a study of γδ T cells in repeated Plasmodium falciparum infection. Gammadelta T cells were flow-sorted from PBMC into Vgamma9/Vdelta2+ and Vdelta2-negative populations for bulk analysis. TCRdb applied CATT to the multiplex PCR reads for clone calling. Of 25,000 to 35,000 gamma-chain clones listed, more than 1.4% were seen once; the top ten hold approximately 19%. Sequenced: gamma-delta T cells from blood. The receptor source for this set is a pool of human donors (malaria-infected and uninfected, not separated).

This clone was seen at least ten times. TCRdb's protein for this DNA is that of a much larger clone and differs from the translation at residue 6, likely a read error; the protein shown is the DNA translation. This rearrangement joins TRGV9 to TRGJ1 or TRGJ2. The J gene was missing in TCRdb and was found by matching the end of the DNA to germline. Germline V gives CDR1 GITISATS, CDR2 ISYDGTV (reference sequence). CDR3 length equals 10 residues. V shed 3 bases, J shed 11 bases, and the junction held 4 bases outside the gene matches. CDR3 protein: CALWELEKLF. In nucleotides, the CDR3 is TGTGCCTTGTGGGAGCTCGAGAAACTCTTT.

The table lists this clone with a few counts. The TCRdb protein, from a much larger clone, departs from this DNA's translation at residue 3, likely by read error; the protein shown derives from the DNA. This chain uses TRGV9 with TRGJ1 or TRGJ2. TCRdb records no J gene; here it was assigned by comparing the DNA to germline. The CDR3 runs to 14 residues. Germline V CDR1 and CDR2: GITISATS, ISYDGTV (reference sequence). The CDR3 loop reads CASWEVGWAYKKLF. The CDR3 nucleotides read TGTGCCTCGTGGGAGGTGGGATGGGCCTATAAGAAACTCTTT.

Remarks on this clone: This may come from a read error, since a much larger clone is one base off. The V gene is TRGV4, the J gene TRGJ1 or TRGJ2. TCRdb is silent on the J gene; assignment here came from matching the DNA to germline. J was trimmed by 1 base and V by 0 bases; bases with no gene match: 6. This CDR3 has 15 residues. Germline CDR1 reads EGSTGY; CDR2 reads YDSYTSSV. This CDR3 reads CATWDGRDNYYKKLF. The DNA of the CDR3 is TGTGCCACCTGGGATGGGAGAGATAATTATTATAAGAAACTCTTT.

This clone was observed many times. A much larger clone is a single base away; this may be a read error. The V gene is TRGV9, the J gene TRGJ1 or TRGJ2. TCRdb carries no J gene annotation; the J gene was assigned here by matching the DNA with germline. Per germline, CDR1 GITISATS and CDR2 ISYDGTV (reference sequence). The length of the CDR3 is 9 residues. The CDR3: CAWWIKKLF. Written as DNA, the CDR3 is TGTGCCTGGTGGATTAAGAAACTCTTT.

This clone was seen many times. The protein given by TCRdb reflects a much larger clone and differs at residue 7 from this DNA's translation, likely from a read error; the protein shown is the DNA's translation. This chain connects TRGV4 to TRGJ1 or TRGJ2. V was pared by 1 base and J by 6 bases, with 6 bases of the junction left unmatched. Germline V gives CDR1 EGSTGY, CDR2 YDSYTSSV. This CDR3 is 13 amino acids long. CDR3 protein: CATWDGHPYKKLF. CDR3 nucleotide sequence: TGTGCCACCTGGGATGGACACCCTTATAAGAAACTCTTT.

This clone was detected a few times. TCRdb has a much larger clone's protein, which differs at residue 3 from the translation of this DNA, likely because of a read error; what is shown is the protein translated from the DNA. V is TRGV9 and J is TRGJ1 or TRGJ2. Since TCRdb gives no J gene, matching the DNA to germline was used here to assign it. Unmatched junction bases numbered 10, after V lost 12 bases and J lost 11 bases. Germline V CDR1 and CDR2: GITISATS, ISYDGTV (reference sequence). CDR3 length equals 9 residues. The CDR3 DNA reads TGTGCCATGGAACGGGAGAAACTCTTT. It codes for CAMEREKLF.

This clone showed up just a few times. This DNA's translation differs at residue 7 from TCRdb's protein, which comes from a much larger clone; a read error is likely, and the protein shown is translated from the DNA. The chain recombines TRGV9 with TRGJP. Matching the DNA to germline supplied the J gene, which TCRdb does not give. CDR1 and CDR2 from the germline V gene are GITISATS and ISYDGTV (reference sequence). This CDR3 spans 18 amino acids. Trimming cost V 0 bases and J 7 bases; bases outside gene matches: 9. The DNA for the CDR3 is TGTGCCTTGTGGGAGGTGCGCTTGTCGGAGTTGGGCAAAAAAATCAAGGTATTT. Translation gives CALWEVRLSELGKKIKVF.

This clone was observed a few times. TCRdb's protein for this DNA is that of a much larger clone and differs from the translation at residue 6, likely a read error; the protein shown is the DNA translation. The chain is built from TRGV9 and TRGJP. Germline matching of the DNA provided the J gene here, since TCRdb leaves it blank. The trim removed 4 bases at V and 9 bases at J, leaving 12 bases unmatched. The CDR3 totals 17 residues. The germline V gene has CDR1 GITISATS and CDR2 ISYDGTV (reference sequence). This chain's CDR3 is CALWDDLNGLGKKIKVF. The CDR3 DNA is TGTGCCTTGTGGGATGACCTAAACGGGTTGGGCAAAAAAATCAAGGTATTT.

To note about this clone: This is likely an artifact of a read error, given a far larger clone one base away. In the same sample, other DNA sequences code for this CDR3. The V gene is TRGV9, the J gene TRGJP. The J gene is not listed in TCRdb, so it was assigned here from a DNA match to germline. This CDR3 has 17 amino acids. CDR1 GITISATS and CDR2 ISYDGTV come from the germline V gene (reference sequence). CDR3 protein: CALWERKQELGKKIKVF. CDR3 DNA sequence: TGTGCCCTGTGGGAGAGGAAGCAAGAGTTGGGCAAAAAAATCAAGGTATTT.

This clone was seen ten or more times. Given a far larger clone just one base away, this is likely a sequencing read error. J is TRGJ1 or TRGJ2 and V is TRGV9. CDR3 length equals 16 residues. Germline values: CDR1 GITISATS, CDR2 ISYDGTV (reference sequence). In nucleotides, the CDR3 is TGTGCCTTGTGGGAGGTGCACAATGGCGAAAATTACAAGAAACTCTTT. It is translated as CALWEVHNGENYKKLF.

By frequency in the sample, this clone is medium-sized (0.01 to 0.1%). CDR3 residues: CALWEAPVELGKKIKVF. The DNA for the CDR3 is TGTGCCTTGTGGGAGGCCCCAGTGGAGTTGGGCAAAAAAATCAAGGTATTT. This chain uses TRGV9 with TRGJP. Germline V CDR1 and CDR2: GITISATS, ISYDGTV (reference sequence). The J segment lost 7 bases and the V segment lost 2 bases, leaving 8 bases of the junction unmatched. This CDR3 has 17 amino acids.

Relative to its sample, this clone is medium-sized (0.01 to 0.1%). The rearrangement links TRGV3 to TRGJ1 or TRGJ2. V lost 4 bases and J lost 4; bases outside the gene matches: 7. The CDR3 is 13 residues long. Germline V gene lookup returns CDR1 VTNTFY and CDR2 YDVSTARD (reference sequence). The CDR3 bases are TGTGCCACCTGGGAAATTTTATATTATAAGAAACTCTTT. Protein sequence: CATWEILYYKKLF.

On this clone itself: Translating this DNA gives a protein that differs at residue 6 from the TCRdb one, which belongs to a much larger clone; a read error is likely, and the protein shown is this translation. The chain is built from TRGV9 and TRGJ1 or TRGJ2. TCRdb gives no J gene; it was assigned here by matching the DNA to germline. V was clipped by 2 bases and J by 10 bases; unmatched bases: 8. This CDR3 is 12 amino acids long. The germline CDR1 and CDR2 sequences are GITISATS and ISYDGTV (reference sequence). CDR3 region: CALWEARVKKLF. CDR3 DNA sequence: TGTGCCTTGTGGGAGGCCCGAGTGAAGAAACTCTTT.

This clone was counted ten times or more. TCRdb assigns this DNA the protein of a much larger clone, which departs from its translation at residue 12; this likely reflects a read error, and the protein shown comes from translating the DNA. TRGV8 is the V gene, and the J gene was not called. This CDR3 is 14 amino acids long. Germline CDR1 and CDR2: VENAVY and YDSYNSRV. The chain's CDR3 is CATWDRTCYYKRLF. CDR3 nucleotide sequence: TGTGCCACCTGGGATAGAACGTGTTATTATAAGAGACTCTTT.

This clone occurred a few times. With a far larger clone one base away, a read error is the likely cause. In the same sample, other DNA sequences code for this CDR3. The V gene is TRGV9, the J gene TRGJP. The J gene is not listed in TCRdb, so it was assigned here from a DNA match to germline. This CDR3 is 17 amino acids long. CDR1 is GITISATS, CDR2 ISYDGTV, per germline (reference sequence). The CDR3: CALWEVKGELGKKIKVF. In DNA, the CDR3 is TGTGCCTTGTGGGAGGTTAAAGGGGAGTTAGGCAAAAAAATCAAGGTATTT.

Many counts were recorded for this clone. This likely reflects a read error, since a far larger clone is one base away. This sample also contains other DNA sequences that code for the same CDR3. V usage is TRGV9 and J usage is TRGJP1. Here the J gene was assigned by germline matching of the DNA, as TCRdb has none. The CDR3 is made up of 15 amino acids. Per the germline V gene, CDR1 is GITISATS and CDR2 is ISYDGTV (reference sequence). The DNA of the CDR3 is TGTGCCTTGTGGGAGCTAAATACCACTGGATGGTTCAAGATATTT. Translating it yields CALWELNTTGWFKIF.

There are many counts of this clone. J is TRGJ1 or TRGJ2 and V is TRGV4. The CDR3 totals 13 residues. The V segment lost 0 bases and the J segment 6 bases; nucleotides outside the gene matches: 5. Germline CDR1 EGSTGY, CDR2 YDSYTSSV. The CDR3 nucleotides read TGTGCCACCTGGGATGGGCAAGGTTATAAGAAACTCTTT. Its translation is CATWDGQGYKKLF.

This clone has at least ten counts. The chain links TRGV8 to TRGJ1 or TRGJ2. The germline V gene has CDR1 VENAVY and CDR2 YDSYNSRV. CDR3 size: 12 residues. J lost 8 bases, V lost 1 base, and 5 bases had no gene match. The CDR3 region is CATWDSIDKKLF. The CDR3 coding sequence is TGTGCCACCTGGGATAGTATTGATAAGAAACTCTTT.

This clone occurred many times. The chain uses TRGV9 and TRGJ1 or TRGJ2. Germline V gene sequence: CDR1 GITISATS, CDR2 ISYDGTV (reference sequence). The length of the CDR3 is 11 residues. The trim removed 5 bases at V and 7 bases at J, leaving 5 bases unmatched. The CDR3 sequence is CALWAGYKKLF. The CDR3 region has the DNA TGTGCCTTGTGGGCGGGGTATAAGAAACTCTTT.

At least ten counts were recorded for this clone. The CDR3 loop reads CALWDHWFKIF. CDR3 bases: TGTGCCTTGTGGGACCATTGGTTCAAGATATTT. The chain recombines TRGV9 with TRGJP1. CDR1 and CDR2 from the germline V gene are GITISATS and ISYDGTV (reference sequence). CDR3 length: 11 residues. V lost 4 bases to trimming and J lost 10 bases; unmatched junction nucleotides: 3.

On this clone itself: A far larger clone is one nucleotide away, so this likely arose from a read error. The chain couples TRGV9 to TRGJ1 or TRGJ2. Looked up from germline, CDR1 is GITISATS and CDR2 is ISYDGTV (reference sequence). This CDR3 comprises 13 residues. The DNA for the CDR3 is TGTGCCTTATGGGAGGTGCCATTGTATAAGAAACTCTTT. This encodes CALWEVPLYKKLF.

This clone appeared many times. The protein held in TCRdb is that of a much larger clone and does not match this DNA's translation at residue 14, likely because of a read error; the protein shown is translated from the DNA. The rearrangement uses TRGV9 and TRGJP. The J gene, not given by TCRdb, was assigned here from a germline match of the nucleotide sequence. The CDR3 covers 17 residues. Germline lookup yields CDR1 GITISATS and CDR2 ISYDGTV (reference sequence). The CDR3 DNA reads as TGTGCCTTGTGGGAGGTCCCGCAAGAGTTGGGCAAAAAAACCAAGGTATTT. Protein product: CALWEVPQELGKKTKVF.

As concerns this clone: Since a far larger clone is one base different, this is likely a read error. Other DNA sequences in this sample translate to the same CDR3. This chain uses TRGV9 with TRGJ1 or TRGJ2. TCRdb leaves out the J gene; it was filled in here by matching the DNA to germline. CDR3 length: 9 amino acids. J was trimmed by 11 bases and V by 10 bases; bases with no gene match: 8. Germline V gives CDR1 GITISATS, CDR2 ISYDGTV (reference sequence). The DNA for the CDR3 is TGTGCCTTAGAACGGGAGAAACTCTTT. Protein: CALEREKLF.

At least ten counts were recorded for this clone. The TCRdb record carries a much larger clone's protein, which differs from this DNA's translation at residue 7; a read error is the likely cause, and the protein listed here is the DNA translation. The gene calls are TRGV9 and TRGJP. The J gene, missing from TCRdb, was assigned here through DNA to germline matching. The CDR3 loop spans 17 amino acids. V shed 0 bases and J 9 bases; nucleotides not matched to a gene: 8. Germline V CDR1 and CDR2: GITISATS, ISYDGTV (reference sequence). In DNA form, the CDR3 reads TGTGCCTTGTGGGAGGTGCGAGGGGGGTTGGGCAAAAAAATCAAGGTATTT. Protein product: CALWEVRGGLGKKIKVF.